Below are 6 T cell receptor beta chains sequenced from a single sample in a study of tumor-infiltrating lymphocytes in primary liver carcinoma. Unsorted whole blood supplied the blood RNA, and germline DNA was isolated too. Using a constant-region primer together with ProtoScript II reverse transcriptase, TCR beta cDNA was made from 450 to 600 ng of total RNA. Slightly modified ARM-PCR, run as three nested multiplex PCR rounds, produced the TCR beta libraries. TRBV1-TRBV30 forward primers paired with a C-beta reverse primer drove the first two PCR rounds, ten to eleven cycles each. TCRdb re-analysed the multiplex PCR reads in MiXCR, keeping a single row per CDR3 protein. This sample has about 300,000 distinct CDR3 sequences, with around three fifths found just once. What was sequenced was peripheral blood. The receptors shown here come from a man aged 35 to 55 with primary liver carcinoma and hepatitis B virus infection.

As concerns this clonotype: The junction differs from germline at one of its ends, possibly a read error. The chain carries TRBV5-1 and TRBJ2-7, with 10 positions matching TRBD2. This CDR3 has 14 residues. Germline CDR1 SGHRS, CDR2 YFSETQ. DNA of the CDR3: TGCACCAGCAGCTCCACTAGCGGGATATACGAGCAGTACTTC. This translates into CTSSSTSGIYEQYF.

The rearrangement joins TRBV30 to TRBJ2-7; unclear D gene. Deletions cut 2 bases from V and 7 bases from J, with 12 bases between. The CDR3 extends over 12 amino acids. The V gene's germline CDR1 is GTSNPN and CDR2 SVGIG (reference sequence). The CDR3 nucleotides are TGTGCCTGGAGTCCTTCATTTGGGGAGCAGTACTTC. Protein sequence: CAWSPSFGEQYF.

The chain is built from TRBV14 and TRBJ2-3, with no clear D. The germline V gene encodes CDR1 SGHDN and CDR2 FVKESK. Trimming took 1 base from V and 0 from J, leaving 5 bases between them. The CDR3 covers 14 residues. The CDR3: CASSQGFSTDTQYF. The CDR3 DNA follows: TGTGCCAGCAGCCAAGGGTTTAGCACAGATACGCAGTATTTT.

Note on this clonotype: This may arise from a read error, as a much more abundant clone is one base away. The CDR3 DNA reads as TGTGCCATCGCTTCGCTCGATGAGCAGTTCTTC. It encodes CAIASLDEQFF. This rearrangement joins TRBV10-3 to TRBJ2-1; no clear D. Trimming removed 8 bases from V and 8 bases from J, with 10 bases in between. Per germline, CDR1 ENHRY and CDR2 SYGVKD. The CDR3 length is 11 residues.

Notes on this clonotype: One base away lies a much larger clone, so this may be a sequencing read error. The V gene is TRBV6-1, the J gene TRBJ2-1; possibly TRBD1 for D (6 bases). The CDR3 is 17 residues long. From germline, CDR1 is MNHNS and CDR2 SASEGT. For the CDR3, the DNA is TGTGCCAGCAGTCAAAAAACCGGGACAACCTCCTACAATAAGCAGTTCTTC. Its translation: CASSQKTGTTSYNKQFF.

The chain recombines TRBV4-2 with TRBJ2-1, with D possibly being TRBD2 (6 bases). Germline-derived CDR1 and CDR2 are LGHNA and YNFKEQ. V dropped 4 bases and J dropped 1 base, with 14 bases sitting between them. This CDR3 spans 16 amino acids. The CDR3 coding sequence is TGTGCCAGCAGCCGAGAGATTAGCGGATCCTACAATGAGCAGTTCTTC. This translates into CASSREISGSYNEQFF.